These 5 T cell receptor beta chains originate from one sample sequenced in a study of blood T cell repertoires in COVID-19. Data came from immunoSEQ multiplex PCR; TCRdb stores just in-frame clones and leaves some out. The table has 300,000 to 350,000 clones, approximately 85% seen once. Sequenced: PBMCs or T cells enriched from blood (not recorded which). Every receptor here comes from a man in his thirties or forties who had recovered from COVID-19.

The J gene is TRBJ1-2, the V gene TRBV6-2 or TRBV6-3; D uncertain. The V end lost 0 bases, the J end lost 8 bases, and 10 bases lay between the germline ends. This CDR3 region has 13 residues. Germline-derived CDR1 and CDR2 are MNHEY and SVGEGT. In DNA, the CDR3 is TGTGCCAGCAGTTACTCGGCAGGTCGCGGCTACACCTTC. This sequence encodes CASSYSAGRGYTF.

This chain connects TRBV3-1 (or the pseudogene TRBV3-2) to TRBJ2-5; TRBD2 matches at 7 bases. The CDR3 covers 14 residues. Unmatched junction bases numbered 7, after V lost 4 bases and J lost 5 bases. CDR1 is LGHDT, CDR2 YNNKEL, per germline (reference sequence). CDR3 bases: TGTGCCAGCAGCCCGAGCGGGACTCCGGAGACCCAGTACTTC. It encodes CASSPSGTPETQYF.

The V call is TRBV5-4, the J call TRBJ1-1; D may be TRBD1 (5 bases). CDR1 is SGHNT and CDR2 is YYREEE in the germline V gene (reference sequence). V was shortened by 3 bases and J by 10 bases, with 13 bases between the two germline ends. The CDR3 totals 12 residues. The CDR3 region is CASSWAAQGAFF. CDR3 DNA: TGTGCCAGCAGCTGGGCCGCCCAGGGAGCTTTCTTT.

The genes are TRBV5-1 and TRBJ2-3, with D unclear. Germline loops: CDR1 SGHRS, CDR2 YFSETQ. This CDR3 contains 17 residues. Trimming pared 1 base from V and 3 bases from J, leaving 18 bases between. In DNA, the CDR3 is TGCGCCAGCAGCTTGATTCCCGGGTATGGATGGACAGATACGCAGTATTTT. Protein sequence: CASSLIPGYGWTDTQYF.

The rearrangement joins TRBV2 to TRBJ1-2, with D perhaps TRBD1 (5 bases). Germline CDR1 and CDR2: SNHLY and FYNNEI. The CDR3 is 12 amino acids. With 6 bases removed from V and 6 bases from J, the gap between germline ends came to 11 bases. The CDR3 region is CASRGEQDGYTF. DNA for the CDR3: TGTGCCAGCAGGGGCGAACAGGATGGCTACACCTTC.